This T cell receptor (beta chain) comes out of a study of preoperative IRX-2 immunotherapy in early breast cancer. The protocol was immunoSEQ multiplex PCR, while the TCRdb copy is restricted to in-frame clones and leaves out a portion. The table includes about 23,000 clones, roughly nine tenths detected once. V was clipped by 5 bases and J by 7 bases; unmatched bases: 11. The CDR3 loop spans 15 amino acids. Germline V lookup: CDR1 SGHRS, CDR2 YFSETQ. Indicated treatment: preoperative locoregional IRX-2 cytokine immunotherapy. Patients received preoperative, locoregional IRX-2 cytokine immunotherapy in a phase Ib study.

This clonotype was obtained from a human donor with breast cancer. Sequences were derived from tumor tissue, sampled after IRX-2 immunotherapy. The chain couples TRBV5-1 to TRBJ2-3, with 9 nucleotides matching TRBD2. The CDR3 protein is CASRSEAGGWNTQYF. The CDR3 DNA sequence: TGCGCCAGCAGATCCGAGGCGGGGGGGTGGAATACGCAGTATTTT.